This passage covers 27 T cell receptor beta chains from one sample sequenced in a study of T-cell reconstitution after alpha-beta-depleted transplantation in children. Unique molecular identifiers tagged the TCRbeta library. Each CDR3 protein gets one entry after TCRdb re-called the PCR reads with MiXCR. The sample holds hundreds of thousands of distinct CDR3 sequences, around 13% seen once. This specimen consisted of PBMCs, obtained before TCRalphabeta/CD19-depleted stem cell transplant. The source is a girl aged 2 to 10 with congenital amegakaryocytic thrombocytopenia, due to receive a stem cell transplant.

Many counts were recorded for this clonotype. This sequence joins TRBV7-2 and TRBJ2-7, with 7 bases that match TRBD1. Germline lookup yields CDR1 SGHTA and CDR2 FQGNSA. The CDR3 length is 16 residues. Trimming cost V 4 bases and J 0 bases; bases outside gene matches: 9. As DNA, the CDR3 is TGTGCCAGCAGCTCCTTCTGGACAGGAAGCTCCTACGAGCAGTACTTC. This encodes CASSSFWTGSSYEQYF. The full variable domain, its missing parts supplied by reference TRBV7-2 and TRBJ2-7, is GAGVSQSPSNKVTEKGKDVELRCDPISGHTALYWYRQSLGQGLEFLIYFQGNSAPDKSGLPSDRFSAERTGGSVSTLTIQRTQQEDSAVYLCASSSFWTGSSYEQYFGPGTRLTVT.

This clonotype appeared many times. The rearrangement links TRBV7-2 to TRBJ2-1; unclear D gene. In germline, CDR1 is SGHTA, CDR2 FQGNSA. The CDR3 consists of 16 residues. V was trimmed by 1 base and J by 4 bases, leaving 14 bases between them. The CDR3 sequence: CASSLGIAVPYNEQFF. The CDR3 DNA reads TGTGCCAGCAGCTTAGGTATTGCCGTACCTTACAATGAGCAGTTCTTC.

Ten or more counts support this clonotype. The rearrangement links TRBV5-6 to TRBJ2-7; 10 bases align to TRBD1. The J segment lost 4 bases and the V segment lost 4 bases, leaving 5 bases of the junction unmatched. The CDR3 is 14 residues long. Germline loops: CDR1 SGHDT, CDR2 YYEEEE. CDR3 protein: CASSPGQGGYEQYF. CDR3 nucleotides: TGTGCCAGCAGCCCAGGACAGGGGGGTTACGAGCAGTACTTC.

Concerning this clonotype itself: A junction end diverges from the germline sequence, so it may reflect a read error. This chain connects TRBV20-1 to TRBJ1-2; 9 nucleotides line up with TRBD1. The CDR3 extends over 15 amino acids. Germline-derived CDR1 and CDR2 are DFQATT and SNEGSKA (reference sequence). The CDR3 protein is CSAYRGPGTGFGYAF. The DNA for the CDR3 is TGCAGTGCTTACCGCGGACCCGGGACAGGGTTTGGCTACGCCTTC.

This clonotype has ten or more counts. The gene calls are TRBV20-1 and TRBJ2-7; D gene ambiguous. V lost 3 bases and J lost 2, with 11 bases in between. This CDR3 is 13 amino acids long. Germline V gene sequence: CDR1 DFQATT, CDR2 SNEGSKA (reference sequence). The CDR3 reads CSASHAYAYEQYF. In DNA, the CDR3 is TGCAGTGCTAGCCACGCATATGCCTACGAGCAGTACTTC.

This clonotype was found many times. V gene TRBV10-3 combines with J gene TRBJ1-6; no definite D call. Germline CDR1 reads ENHRY; CDR2 reads SYGVKD. With 2 bases removed from V and 7 bases from J, the gap between germline ends came to 9 bases. This CDR3 comprises 14 residues. The CDR3: CAISEARENSPLHF. CDR3 bases: TGTGCCATCAGTGAGGCGAGGGAGAATTCACCCCTCCACTTT.

About this clonotype: This may be a read error, as it is one base from a much larger clone. The V gene is TRBV20-1, the J gene TRBJ1-1; D call uncertain. Germline CDR1 reads DFQATT; CDR2 reads SNEGSKA (reference sequence). CDR3 length: 14 amino acids. CDR3 sequence (DNA): TGCAGTGCTAGAGACAGTTCAATTAACACTGAAGCTTCCTTT. It specifies CSARDSSINTEASF.

CDR3 sequence: CASGSLAGLAVETQYF. Written as DNA, the CDR3 is TGCGCCAGCGGAAGTTTGGCGGGACTAGCGGTAGAGACCCAGTACTTC. The chain has TRBV5-1 and TRBJ2-5, with TRBD2 matching over 11 bases. V lost 7 bases, J lost 4 bases, and 12 bases stayed unmatched. The germline V gene encodes CDR1 SGHRS and CDR2 YFSETQ. The CDR3 runs to 16 residues.

This clonotype was recorded at least ten times. V gene TRBV19 combines with J gene TRBJ2-7; TRBD2 might be the D (5 bases). Trimming pared 10 bases from V and 3 bases from J, leaving 16 bases between. The germline V gene has CDR1 LNHDA and CDR2 SQIVND (reference sequence). This CDR3 is built from 13 residues. CDR3 DNA: TGTGCCACGCGGCCAGCGGTAGACTACGAGCAGTACTTC. Protein sequence: CATRPAVDYEQYF.

The chain has TRBV30 and TRBJ2-2; D is unresolved. V was clipped by 2 bases and J by 1 base, with 5 bases between them. Per germline, CDR1 GTSNPN and CDR2 SVGIG (reference sequence). The CDR3 is 13 amino acids. The CDR3: CAWSRRNTGELFF. DNA of the CDR3: TGTGCCTGGAGTCGGAGGAACACCGGGGAGCTGTTTTTT.

The chain uses TRBV6-5 and TRBJ2-7; no clear D. V was shortened by 2 bases and J by 3 bases, with 14 bases between the two germline ends. Germline assignment: CDR1 MNHEY and CDR2 SVGAGI. The CDR3 runs 15 residues. The CDR3 sequence: CASSYTDRSNYEQYF. The CDR3 nucleotides read TGTGCCAGCAGTTACACGGACCGTTCAAACTACGAGCAGTACTTC.

The chain couples TRBV19 to TRBJ2-2; the match to TRBD2 covers 13 bases. The CDR3 totals 17 residues. Germline V lookup: CDR1 LNHDA, CDR2 SQIVND (reference sequence). The V and J ends lost 5 bases and 6 bases, in that order; junction bases with no gene match: 9. CDR3 sequence (DNA): TGTGCCAGTAGTCTCCACGGCACTAGCGGGAGGGCCGGGGAGCTGTTTTTT. Translating it yields CASSLHGTSGRAGELFF. The full variable domain, in which reference TRBV19 and TRBJ2-2 provide the parts outside the CDR3, is DGGITQSPKYLFRKEGQNVTLSCEQNLNHDAMYWYRQDPGQGLRLIYYSQIVNDFQKGDIAEGYSVSREKKESFPLTVTSAQKNPTAFYLCASSLHGTSGRAGELFFGEGSRLTVL.

This clonotype turned up a few times. One end of the junction is discordant with germline, which a read error may explain. The rearrangement joins TRBV6-1 to TRBJ1-4, with D tentatively TRBD1 (5 bases). The germline V gene encodes CDR1 MNHNS and CDR2 SASEGT. This CDR3 is 14 amino acids long. In DNA, the CDR3 is TGTGCCAGCAGACGACAGCTTGGGGTAGAAAACCTGTTTTTT. Residues: CASRRQLGVENLFF.

The rearrangement links TRBV11-2 to TRBJ2-1, with D unresolved. CDR1 SGHAT and CDR2 FQNNGV come from the germline V gene. The V end was cut by 8 bases, the J end by 4 bases, with 12 bases between. The CDR3 extends over 13 amino acids. This CDR3 reads CASEDSLYNEQFF. In nucleotides, the CDR3 is TGTGCCAGCGAAGATTCGTTGTACAATGAGCAGTTCTTC.

This clonotype was observed a handful of times. The rearrangement links TRBV6-5 to TRBJ2-7; 12 nucleotides align to TRBD1. Germline values: CDR1 MNHEY, CDR2 SVGAGI. V gave up 0 bases and J gave up 7 bases; unmatched junction bases: 4. This CDR3 region has 15 residues. The CDR3 region is CASSYSGQGAREQYF. The DNA for the CDR3 is TGTGCCAGCAGTTACTCGGGACAGGGGGCGCGTGAGCAGTACTTC.

The chain carries TRBV9 and TRBJ1-6; weak D call: TRBD1 (6 bases). V lost 3 bases, J lost 8 bases, and 12 bases lay in between. CDR1 and CDR2 from the germline V gene are SGDLS and YYNGEE. This CDR3 is 14 amino acids long. DNA of the CDR3: TGTGCCAGCAGCGGACGACAGGCCGATTCACCCCTCCACTTT. This codes for CASSGRQADSPLHF.

The gene calls are TRBV20-1 and TRBJ1-5; TRBD1 might be the D (6 bases). CDR3 size: 14 residues. Germline CDR1 is DFQATT and CDR2 is SNEGSKA (reference sequence). The ends were cut back, 6 bases at V and 4 bases at J, with 16 bases in the middle. The CDR3 spells CSARKQGWNQPQHF. The CDR3 coding sequence is TGCAGTGCCCGAAAACAGGGTTGGAATCAGCCCCAGCATTTT.

V usage is TRBV5-1 and J usage is TRBJ2-3; 9 nucleotides line up with TRBD2. Unmatched junction bases numbered 17, after V lost 6 bases and J lost 6 bases. Looked up from germline, CDR1 is SGHRS and CDR2 is YFSETQ. The length of the CDR3 is 17 residues. This CDR3 is CASTLLAGAKVVDTQYF. The CDR3 coding sequence is TGCGCCAGCACCCTTTTAGCGGGAGCAAAAGTGGTGGATACGCAGTATTTT.

This clonotype was seen a few times. CDR3 DNA sequence: TGTGCCAGCACCTTAGGCCAGGCTCGGGGCTACACCTTC. It specifies CASTLGQARGYTF. This chain links TRBV28 with TRBJ1-2; D gene unclear. The V end was cut by 7 bases, the J end by 8 bases, with 17 bases between. This CDR3 comprises 13 residues. Per the germline V gene, CDR1 is MDHEN and CDR2 is SYDVKM.

This chain joins TRBV20-1 and TRBJ2-5; D may match TRBD1 or TRBD2 (6 bases each). Trimming stripped 4 bases from V and 6 bases from J, with 21 bases between. CDR1 and CDR2 from the germline V gene are DFQATT and SNEGSKA (reference sequence). This CDR3 has 15 residues. CDR3 nucleotides: TGCAGTGCTATGAGGGGGACTCCCGGGGAGAAGACCCAGTACTTC. Its protein product is CSAMRGTPGEKTQYF.

This clonotype has more than one count but fewer than ten. The rearrangement uses TRBV7-8 and TRBJ2-5; D is perhaps TRBD1 or TRBD2 (5 bases each). This CDR3 has 15 amino acids. From germline, CDR1 is SGHVS and CDR2 FQNEAQ. With 5 bases removed from V and 5 bases from J, the gap between germline ends came to 18 bases. For the CDR3, the DNA is TGTGCCAGCAGCCGGGGACGTCTCTCTACGGAGACCCAGTACTTC. This gives the protein CASSRGRLSTETQYF.

This clonotype occurred many times. This rearrangement joins TRBV4-1 to TRBJ2-2; D not certain. CDR1 is MGHRA and CDR2 is YSYEKL in the germline V gene. CDR3 length equals 17 residues. The V gene lost 3 bases and the J gene lost 4 bases, with 18 bases spanning the gap. CDR3 loop: CASSHLLFRAPTGELFF. CDR3 DNA: TGCGCCAGCAGCCATCTACTATTCCGGGCCCCCACCGGGGAGCTGTTTTTT.

This clonotype was recorded a few times. The J gene is TRBJ2-7, the V gene TRBV20-1; 12 nucleotides align to TRBD2. J lost 2 bases, V lost 5 bases, and 4 bases had no gene match. CDR1 is DFQATT, CDR2 SNEGSKA, per germline (reference sequence). CDR3 length: 14 amino acids. Here the CDR3 DNA reads TGCAGTGCTCGTCTAGCGGGGGGGACCTACGAGCAGTACTTC. It translates to CSARLAGGTYEQYF.

The chain recombines TRBV12-3 or TRBV12-4 with TRBJ1-5; possible D gene TRBD1, 6 bases. There are 19 residues in the CDR3. V was shortened by 7 bases and J by 1 base, with 26 bases between the two germline ends. DNA for the CDR3: TGTGCCAGCACCCGGACCCCGGGACACTCATTTGGGAGCAATCAGCCCCAGCATTTT. Translating it yields CASTRTPGHSFGSNQPQHF.

Only a few counts were recorded for this clonotype. V gene TRBV7-7 combines with J gene TRBJ2-2; D remains ambiguous. The ends were cut back, 5 bases at V and 5 bases at J, with 9 bases in the middle. Per germline, CDR1 SSHAT and CDR2 FNYEAQ (reference sequence). CDR3 size: 13 residues. The CDR3 DNA is TGTGCCAGCAGCGACACAATAACCGGGGAGCTGTTTTTT. Protein sequence: CASSDTITGELFF.

The chain carries TRBV12-3 or TRBV12-4 and TRBJ2-7; 8 bases fit TRBD2. The CDR3 is 16 residues long. V lost 2 bases and J lost 0; bases outside the gene matches: 6. The CDR3 DNA is TGTGCCAGCAGTTTATCTTCTAGCGGGTACTCCTACGAGCAGTACTTC. Its protein product is CASSLSSSGYSYEQYF.

This clonotype was observed a handful of times. The rearrangement joins TRBV11-2 to TRBJ2-3; D may be TRBD1 (5 bases). This CDR3 has 16 residues. Per germline, CDR1 SGHAT and CDR2 FQNNGV. With 5 bases removed from V and 0 bases from J, the gap between germline ends came to 15 bases. The CDR3 nucleotides read TGTGCCAGCAGCGCAATGTCAGGGATTAGCACAGATACGCAGTATTTT. Translating gives CASSAMSGISTDTQYF.